The 25 T cell receptor beta chains listed next were all sequenced from one sample in a study of cytomegalovirus exposure and HLA in healthy donors (dated by TCRdb to about 2017). Library creation used the immunoSEQ multiplex PCR assay. For the multiplex PCR, a mixture combining 60 forward primers for TCR Vbeta segments and 13 reverse primers for TCR Jbeta segments was used. TCRdb holds this immuneACCESS table with in-frame rearrangements only. Some clones are missing; in checked studies, unresolved V genes explain under half, and the rest has no known cause. Counted in this sample were fewer than 250,000 clones; 79% of them appeared once. The ten most abundant clones make up around 1.6% of the sample. Sequenced sample: PBMCs. All receptors derive from a young woman in good health and CMV-seronegative.

This chain connects TRBV28 to TRBJ2-5; D possibly corresponds to TRBD2 (5 bases). Trimming took off 1 base at V and 1 base at J, with 13 bases between the two ends. This CDR3 is 16 amino acids long. CDR1 and CDR2 from the germline V gene are MDHEN and SYDVKM. The CDR3 loop reads CASSLSRAGGQETQYF. CDR3 bases: TGTGCCAGCAGTTTATCCCGGGCGGGTGGCCAAGAGACCCAGTACTTC.

V is TRBV9 and J is TRBJ1-3, with 8 bases that match TRBD1. Per the germline V gene, CDR1 is SGDLS and CDR2 is YYNGEE. The CDR3 runs to 17 residues. V lost 3 bases and J lost 1; bases outside the gene matches: 9. CDR3 bases: TGTGCCAGCAGCGGGATCCGGGACAGGTCGTCTGGAAACACCATATATTTT. Its protein product is CASSGIRDRSSGNTIYF. The full variable domain, rest sourced from reference TRBV9 and TRBJ1-3, is DSGVTQTPKHLITATGQRVTLRCSPRSGDLSVYWYQQSLDQGLQFLIQYYNGEERAKGNILERFSAQQFPDLHSELNLSSLELGDSALYFCASSGIRDRSSGNTIYFGEGSWLTVV.

The chain has TRBV28 and TRBJ1-4; TRBD1 agrees at 7 bases. Germline loops: CDR1 MDHEN, CDR2 SYDVKM. J gave up 5 bases and V 9 bases, and 3 bases lay outside the gene matches. The CDR3 length is 12 residues. The CDR3 is CASKDRNEKLFF. Written as DNA, the CDR3 is TGTGCCAGTAAGGACAGGAATGAAAAACTGTTTTTT. The whole variable domain, filled in from reference TRBV28 and TRBJ1-4, reads DVKVTQSSRYLVKRTGEKVFLECVQDMDHENMFWYRQDPGLGLRLIYFSYDVKMKEKGDIPEGYSVSREKKERFSLILESASTNQTSMYLCASKDRNEKLFFGSGTQLSVL.

This chain connects TRBV18 to TRBJ1-2; weak D call: TRBD1 (5 bases). CDR1 is KGHSH, CDR2 LQKENI, per germline. Between the trimmed V and J ends, which lost 6 bases and 6 bases, there was a span of 17 bases. The CDR3 has 14 amino acids. The CDR3 DNA reads TGTGCCAGCTCCAGGGATCCCGCGCGGAATGGCTACACCTTC. It codes for CASSRDPARNGYTF.

The V gene is TRBV4-2, the J gene TRBJ1-6, with D tentatively TRBD1 (5 bases). This CDR3 spans 15 amino acids. Trimming removed 0 bases from V and 9 bases from J, with 12 bases in between. The germline gives CDR1 LGHNA, CDR2 YNFKEQ. The CDR3 spells CASSQDRMQGSPLHF. CDR3 DNA sequence: TGTGCCAGCAGCCAAGATAGGATGCAGGGTTCACCCCTCCACTTT.

This clone came up once. The rearrangement uses TRBV9 and TRBJ1-2; 9 bases map to TRBD1. This CDR3 is 15 amino acids long. Trimming removed 4 bases from V and 5 bases from J; junction bases left unmatched: 9. Germline V lookup: CDR1 SGDLS, CDR2 YYNGEE. CDR3: CASSPQSTGGYGYTF. The CDR3 DNA is TGTGCCAGCAGCCCTCAATCGACAGGGGGATATGGCTACACCTTC.

The J gene is TRBJ2-2, the V gene TRBV5-1; TRBD1 aligns across 8 bases. The CDR3 has 16 amino acids. J gave up 7 bases and V 3 bases, and 11 bases lay outside the gene matches. The germline V gene encodes CDR1 SGHRS and CDR2 YFSETQ. The CDR3 DNA is TGCGCCAGCAGCTCCGCCGACAGGGGCCTAGGCGGGGAGCTGTTTTTT. Its translation is CASSSADRGLGGELFF.

This chain uses TRBV11-2 with TRBJ2-2; 8 positions agree with TRBD1. With 5 bases clipped from V and 4 bases from J, the junction kept 6 bases outside the gene matches. The length of the CDR3 is 15 residues. From germline, CDR1 is SGHAT and CDR2 FQNNGV. The CDR3 DNA sequence: TGTGCCAGCAGCCCCAGGGGGCCGATCACCGGGGAGCTGTTTTTT. It specifies CASSPRGPITGELFF.

In this sample, this clone turned up a few times. This CDR3 is CASTGASEAFF. The CDR3 DNA reads TGTGCCAGTACAGGGGCTTCTGAAGCTTTCTTT. The gene calls are TRBV6-1 and TRBJ1-1; 7 bases are a match to TRBD1. The germline V gene has CDR1 MNHNS and CDR2 SASEGT. V was pared by 9 bases and J by 6 bases, with 4 bases of the junction left unmatched. This CDR3 is 11 amino acids long.

The chain recombines TRBV4-2 with TRBJ1-5; D is ambiguous. This CDR3 has 14 amino acids. V was trimmed by 3 bases and J by 5 bases, leaving 11 bases between them. Germline-derived CDR1 and CDR2 are LGHNA and YNFKEQ. The CDR3 DNA sequence: TGTGCCAGCAGCCAGGCCCACGGAGATCAGCCCCAGCATTTT. Amino acids: CASSQAHGDQPQHF.

The table lists this clone with a few counts. This chain joins TRBV9 and TRBJ2-1; 12 bases are shared with TRBD2. The CDR3 contains 17 residues. CDR1 and CDR2 from the germline V gene are SGDLS and YYNGEE. J lost 8 bases, V lost 0 bases, and 9 bases had no gene match. The CDR3 DNA follows: TGTGCCAGCAGCGTAGCGCTAGCGGGAGGGCCAGCGGATGAGCAGTTCTTC. Protein product: CASSVALAGGPADEQFF.

The gene calls are TRBV6-5 and TRBJ1-6, with D unresolved. The CDR3 consists of 14 residues. V was trimmed by 5 bases and J by 13 bases, leaving 18 bases between them. Germline CDR1 MNHEY, CDR2 SVGAGI. CDR3 loop: CASSTVRSSAPLHF. In DNA, the CDR3 is TGTGCCAGCAGTACGGTCAGGTCTTCGGCGCCCCTCCACTTT.

This chain joins TRBV29-1 and TRBJ1-2; TRBD1 might be the D (5 bases). Looked up from germline, CDR1 is SQVTM and CDR2 is ANQGSEA. V shed 3 bases and J shed 8 bases, with 13 bases lying between them. This CDR3 comprises 12 residues. The DNA for the CDR3 is TGCAGCGTTGAGGGGTCGGGGGAGGGCTACACCTTC. It translates to CSVEGSGEGYTF.

The V and J genes are TRBV30 and TRBJ1-1; maybe TRBD1 (5 bases). This CDR3 is built from 12 residues. The V end was cut by 6 bases, the J end by 5 bases, with 13 bases between. Germline V gene lookup returns CDR1 GTSNPN and CDR2 SVGIG (reference sequence). DNA for the CDR3: TGTGCCTGTAAAGGGGTGGGGACTGAAGCTTTCTTT. Translated: CACKGVGTEAFF.

The rearrangement joins TRBV14 to TRBJ2-7, with unresolved D. Trimming shortened V by 4 bases and J by 1 base, and 11 bases separated the two germline ends. Germline V lookup: CDR1 SGHDN, CDR2 FVKESK. CDR3 length: 14 residues. The CDR3 spells CASSRTTKSYEQYF. CDR3 in DNA: TGTGCCAGCAGCCGAACGACAAAGTCCTACGAGCAGTACTTC. Full variable domain (rest looked up from reference TRBV14 and TRBJ2-7): EAGVTQFPSHSVIEKGQTVTLRCDPISGHDNLYWYRRVMGKEIKFLLHFVKESKQDESGMPNNRFLAERTGGTYSTLKVQPAELEDSGVYFCASSRTTKSYEQYFGPGTRLTVT.

This clone has just one count. The chain links TRBV7-9 to TRBJ1-6; D ambiguous. The CDR3 is 12 residues long. CDR1 is SEHNR and CDR2 is FQNEAQ in the germline V gene (reference sequence). The V end lost 3 bases, the J end lost 10 bases, and 7 bases lay between the germline ends. The CDR3 sequence: CASSFSESPLHF. The DNA of the CDR3 is TGTGCCAGCAGCTTTTCAGAATCACCCCTCCACTTT. The full variable domain, in which reference TRBV7-9 and TRBJ1-6 provide the parts outside the CDR3, is DTGVSQNPRHKITKRGQNVTFRCDPISEHNRLYWYRQTLGQGPEFLTYFQNEAQLEKSRLLSDRFSAERPKGSFSTLEIQRTEQGDSAMYLCASSFSESPLHFGNGTRLTVT.

This chain links TRBV4-1 with TRBJ2-5, with D possibly being TRBD2 (6 bases). CDR3 size: 14 residues. Trimming cost V 4 bases and J 3 bases, with 12 bases left between them. Germline CDR1 and CDR2: MGHRA and YSYEKL. Here the CDR3 reads CASSPTGVEETQYF. CDR3 DNA: TGCGCCAGCAGCCCCACGGGGGTAGAAGAGACCCAGTACTTC.

The rearrangement uses TRBV5-1 and TRBJ2-5; tentatively, D is TRBD2 (5 bases). This CDR3 contains 14 residues. V dropped 0 bases and J dropped 5 bases, with 11 bases sitting between them. Germline V CDR1 and CDR2: SGHRS, YFSETQ. CDR3 sequence: CASSLAGQRETQYF. CDR3 bases: TGCGCCAGCAGCTTGGCCGGCCAGCGGGAGACCCAGTACTTC.

V usage is TRBV25-1 and J usage is TRBJ1-1; D perhaps matches TRBD1 (6 bases). V was pared by 4 bases and J by 1 base, with 19 bases between. Germline V gene lookup returns CDR1 MGHDK and CDR2 SYGVNS. This CDR3 is 17 amino acids long. DNA for the CDR3: TGTGCCAGCAGTGTCCACGGGGGAGGGGGACGGAACACTGAAGCTTTCTTT. It codes for CASSVHGGGGRNTEAFF.

V usage is TRBV4-3 and J usage is TRBJ2-2, with TRBD2 identical over 12 bases. J gave up 4 bases and V 1 base, and 4 bases lay outside the gene matches. The germline gives CDR1 LGHNA, CDR2 YSLEER. This CDR3 contains 17 residues. CDR3: CASSQGTSGKGTGELFF. The CDR3 DNA reads as TGCGCCAGCAGCCAAGGGACTAGCGGGAAGGGCACCGGGGAGCTGTTTTTT.

The V call is TRBV28, the J call TRBJ2-7; 8 nucleotides match TRBD1. The CDR3 totals 14 residues. Germline V gene lookup returns CDR1 MDHEN and CDR2 SYDVKM. The V and J ends lost 10 bases and 0 bases, in that order; junction bases with no gene match: 8. The CDR3 DNA sequence: TGTGCCACCCTCAGGGGGCAACTCTCCTACGAGCAGTACTTC. It specifies CATLRGQLSYEQYF.

The table lists this clone with a count of one. This sequence joins TRBV5-1 and TRBJ1-2; 7 positions agree with TRBD1. Germline CDR1 SGHRS, CDR2 YFSETQ. This CDR3 contains 14 residues. V gave up 0 bases and J gave up 2 bases; unmatched junction bases: 1. CDR3 protein: CASSLDRGNYGYTF. The CDR3 DNA is TGCGCCAGCAGCTTGGACAGGGGAAACTATGGCTACACCTTC.

The chain combines TRBV5-1 with TRBJ2-1; 11 nucleotides line up with TRBD1. This CDR3 comprises 19 residues. Germline V CDR1 and CDR2: SGHRS, YFSETQ. The V and J ends lost 2 bases and 0 bases, in that order; junction bases with no gene match: 10. The CDR3 loop is CASSFLGQGDLSSYNEQFF. CDR3 DNA: TGCGCCAGCAGCTTCCTGGGACAGGGGGACCTCAGCTCCTACAATGAGCAGTTCTTC.

The chain couples TRBV6-5 to TRBJ2-7, with 9 bases lining up with TRBD2. CDR3 length: 13 residues. From germline, CDR1 is MNHEY and CDR2 SVGAGI. J was trimmed by 3 bases and V by 6 bases; bases with no gene match: 3. Written as DNA, the CDR3 is TGTGCCAGCAGCCCTAGCGGGGTCTACGAGCAGTACTTC. Translating it yields CASSPSGVYEQYF.

This sequence joins TRBV2 and TRBJ1-1, with a weak D call TRBD1 (6 bases). In germline, CDR1 is SNHLY, CDR2 FYNNEI. CDR3 length: 14 residues. The V end lost 6 bases, the J end lost 1 base, and 12 bases lay between the germline ends. CDR3 nucleotide sequence: TGTGCCAGCAGAGCCGGGACATCGAACACTGAAGCTTTCTTT. Residues: CASRAGTSNTEAFF.